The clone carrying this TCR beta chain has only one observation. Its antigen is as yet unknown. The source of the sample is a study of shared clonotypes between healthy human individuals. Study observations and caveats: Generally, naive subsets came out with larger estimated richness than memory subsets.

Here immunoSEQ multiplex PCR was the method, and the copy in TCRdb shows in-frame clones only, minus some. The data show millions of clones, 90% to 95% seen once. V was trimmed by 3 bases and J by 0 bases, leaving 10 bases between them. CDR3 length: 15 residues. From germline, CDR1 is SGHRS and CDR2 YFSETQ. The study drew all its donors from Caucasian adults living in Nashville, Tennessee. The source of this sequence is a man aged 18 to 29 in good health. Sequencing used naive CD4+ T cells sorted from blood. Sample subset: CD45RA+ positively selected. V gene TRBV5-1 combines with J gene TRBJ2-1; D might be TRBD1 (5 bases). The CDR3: CASSSDTSSYNEQFF. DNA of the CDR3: TGCGCCAGCAGCTCGGACACATCCTCCTACAATGAGCAGTTCTTC.